These 21 T cell receptor beta chains share one sample of origin, sequenced in a study of shared clonotypes between healthy human individuals. Profiled with immunoSEQ multiplex PCR; TCRdb holds only in-frame clones, not every one. The sample contains fewer than 1.8 million clones, about 98.5% of which appear only once. The sample taken for sequencing was naive CD4+ T cells sorted from blood. Subset reported: CD45RA+ positively selected. The receptors here all came from a man aged 30 to 39 in good health.

The CDR3 DNA reads as TGCGCCAGCAGCTTGGGTGGGGGACTAGCCTCCTATTTCACAGATACGCAGTATTTT. Amino acids: CASSLGGGLASYFTDTQYF. The chain uses TRBV5-1 and TRBJ2-3; 9 bases map to TRBD2. Germline-derived CDR1 and CDR2 are SGHRS and YFSETQ. V shed 0 bases, J shed 2 bases, and the junction held 13 bases outside the gene matches. The CDR3 length is 19 residues.

This sequence joins TRBV28 and TRBJ2-7; 7 bases fit TRBD1. The CDR3 extends over 15 amino acids. From germline, CDR1 is MDHEN and CDR2 SYDVKM. V shed 7 bases, J shed 0 bases, and the junction held 9 bases outside the gene matches. The CDR3 DNA follows: TGTGCCAGCAAGCTAGGGGACAGAAGCTCCTACGAGCAGTACTTC. Encoded protein: CASKLGDRSSYEQYF.

This sequence joins TRBV5-1 and TRBJ2-3; 7 bases align to TRBD1. V trimming: 0 bases; J trimming: 3 bases; junction bases outside the gene matches: 10. The CDR3 has 17 residues. Germline V gene data show CDR1 as SGHRS and CDR2 as YFSETQ. Here the CDR3 DNA reads TGCGCCAGCAGCTTGGTCCCCTCCCAACAGGGGACAGATACGCAGTATTTT. This translates into CASSLVPSQQGTDTQYF.

CDR3 bases: TGTGCCAGCGCTCTAGCGGGATCAATTGCCACAGATACGCAGTATTTT. Encoded protein: CASALAGSIATDTQYF. The chain recombines TRBV7-9 with TRBJ2-3, with 9 bases matching TRBD2. V dropped 8 bases and J dropped 2; count of bases not matched to a gene: 11. The CDR3 sequence is 16 residues long. CDR1 is SEHNR, CDR2 FQNEAQ, per germline (reference sequence). Using reference TRBV7-9 and TRBJ2-3 for the parts outside the CDR3, the full variable domain is DTGVSQNPRHKITKRGQNVTFRCDPISEHNRLYWYRQTLGQGPEFLTYFQNEAQLEKSRLLSDRFSAERPKGSFSTLEIQRTEQGDSAMYLCASALAGSIATDTQYFGPGTRLTVL.

Of note for this clone: The same CDR3 arises from other DNA sequences in this sample as well. The CDR3 coding sequence is TGCAGCGTTGAACTACAGGGGTACGAGCAGTACTTC. This sequence encodes CSVELQGYEQYF. The V and J genes are TRBV29-1 and TRBJ2-7; 7 nucleotides align to TRBD1. V shed 2 bases and J 4 bases; nucleotides not matched to a gene: 2. Germline CDR1 and CDR2: SQVTM and ANQGSEA. This CDR3 comprises 12 residues.

This chain links TRBV4-1 with TRBJ2-2; TRBD2 agrees at 8 bases. This CDR3 region has 18 residues. From germline, CDR1 is MGHRA and CDR2 YSYEKL. The trim removed 0 bases at V and 5 bases at J, leaving 11 bases unmatched. The CDR3 here is CASSQDKAGGRGTGELFF. The CDR3 DNA reads TGCGCCAGCAGCCAAGATAAGGCGGGAGGCCGGGGGACCGGGGAGCTGTTTTTT.

The chain combines TRBV5-4 with TRBJ2-7; D possibly corresponds to TRBD1 (5 bases). CDR3 length: 14 residues. Germline values: CDR1 SGHNT, CDR2 YYREEE (reference sequence). The V end was cut by 5 bases, the J end by 3 bases, with 15 bases between. The CDR3 spells CASRKEQVNYEQYF. CDR3 in DNA: TGTGCCAGCAGGAAGGAACAGGTAAACTACGAGCAGTACTTC. The full variable domain, completed using reference TRBV5-4 and TRBJ2-7, is ETGVTQSPTHLIKTRGQQVTLRCSSQSGHNTVSWYQQALGQGPQFIFQYYREEENGRGNFPPRFSGLQFPNYSSELNVNALELDDSALYLCASRKEQVNYEQYFGPGTRLTVT.

The chain carries TRBV4-1 and TRBJ2-1, with 8 nucleotides matching TRBD2. The V segment lost 0 bases and the J segment 4 bases; nucleotides outside the gene matches: 5. Germline lookup yields CDR1 MGHRA and CDR2 YSYEKL. The CDR3 runs to 16 residues. In DNA, the CDR3 is TGCGCCAGCAGCCAAGAAAACACTAGCGGATACAATGAGCAGTTCTTC. This translates into CASSQENTSGYNEQFF.

V usage is TRBV29-1 and J usage is TRBJ2-5, with TRBD2 as a possible D gene (5 bases). Trimming removed 6 bases at V and 4 bases at J, with 21 bases between. The CDR3 runs 15 residues. The V gene's germline CDR1 is SQVTM and CDR2 ANQGSEA. CDR3: CSVGAGLPFRETQYF. The DNA for the CDR3 is TGCAGCGTGGGAGCCGGGCTCCCCTTTCGAGAGACCCAGTACTTC.

The chain is built from TRBV29-1 and TRBJ2-2, with D perhaps given as TRBD1 or TRBD2 (5 bases each). The CDR3 length is 13 residues. Germline-derived CDR1 and CDR2 are SQVTM and ANQGSEA. Trimming removed 7 bases from V and 7 bases from J, with 16 bases in between. CDR3 residues: CSAIRGQGGELFF. The CDR3 coding sequence is TGCAGCGCTATCCGGGGCCAGGGCGGGGAGCTGTTTTTT.

J is TRBJ2-7 and V is TRBV5-6; the match to TRBD2 covers 7 bases. After removal of 1 base from V and 6 bases from J, the junction contained 7 bases not matched to a gene. The germline gives CDR1 SGHDT, CDR2 YYEEEE. The CDR3 extends over 14 amino acids. This CDR3 reads CASSLRGLGGEQYF. CDR3 in DNA: TGTGCCAGCAGCTTGCGCGGACTAGGCGGCGAGCAGTACTTC.

This chain joins TRBV18 and TRBJ2-1; 7 bases are shared with TRBD2. CDR3 length equals 14 residues. Germline CDR1 and CDR2: KGHSH and LQKENI. Trimming at V came to 3 bases and at J to 6 bases, leaving 5 bases not matched to a gene. CDR3 nucleotide sequence: TGTGCCAGCTCACCGCGGGAGTCCCGCAATGAGCAGTTCTTC. It yields the protein CASSPRESRNEQFF.

This chain connects TRBV10-1 to TRBJ2-7; 9 bases are shared with TRBD1. The germline gives CDR1 WNHNN, CDR2 SYGVQD (reference sequence). The CDR3 totals 14 residues. V shed 8 bases and J 5 bases; nucleotides not matched to a gene: 10. In DNA form, the CDR3 reads TGCGCCAGCGACGGACAGGGGAAGTCCAACGAGCAGTACTTC. This translates into CASDGQGKSNEQYF.

In its sample, this clone was seen once. This chain uses TRBV29-1 with TRBJ1-1; D is unresolved. Trimming stripped 7 bases from V and 0 bases from J, with 12 bases between. The length of the CDR3 is 13 residues. Germline CDR1 reads SQVTM; CDR2 reads ANQGSEA. Here the CDR3 reads CSGQRGLNTEAFF. The CDR3 nucleotides read TGCAGCGGTCAACGAGGGTTGAACACTGAAGCTTTCTTT.

V and J are TRBV6-4 and TRBJ1-1; 7 bases map to TRBD1. In germline, CDR1 is MRHNA, CDR2 SNTAGT. V trimming: 6 bases; J trimming: 6 bases; junction bases outside the gene matches: 7. This CDR3 has 13 residues. CDR3 amino acids: CASSMTGWAEAFF. CDR3 DNA sequence: TGTGCCAGCAGCATGACAGGGTGGGCTGAAGCTTTCTTT.

This chain links TRBV28 with TRBJ2-7, with 7 bases lining up with TRBD1. The V gene's germline CDR1 is MDHEN and CDR2 SYDVKM. With V trimmed by 6 bases and J by 2 bases, 10 bases remained unmatched. The CDR3 has 15 amino acids. The DNA of the CDR3 is TGTGCCAGCAGGCGCTCCGGGACAGCGACCTACGAGCAGTACTTC. Its translation is CASRRSGTATYEQYF. The whole variable domain, filled in from reference TRBV28 and TRBJ2-7, reads DVKVTQSSRYLVKRTGEKVFLECVQDMDHENMFWYRQDPGLGLRLIYFSYDVKMKEKGDIPEGYSVSREKKERFSLILESASTNQTSMYLCASRRSGTATYEQYFGPGTRLTVT.

The chain carries TRBV9 and TRBJ1-2, with D possibly being TRBD1 (6 bases). Germline V gene sequence: CDR1 SGDLS, CDR2 YYNGEE. The CDR3 spans 15 residues. The germline V and J ends were trimmed by 6 bases and 4 bases, with 19 bases remaining between them. The CDR3 region has the DNA TGTGCCAGCACTCCCCAAGGGGGGGCGGGCTATGGCTACACCTTC. This gives the protein CASTPQGGAGYGYTF.

The chain combines TRBV11-3 with TRBJ1-2, with D possibly TRBD1 on 6 matching bases. Trimming removed 5 bases at V and 6 bases at J, with 13 bases between. This CDR3 contains 13 residues. CDR1 and CDR2 from the germline V gene are SGHNT and YENEEA. CDR3 DNA sequence: TGTGCCAGCAGCGGGAGGGGGAAGGATGGCTACACCTTC. Its protein product is CASSGRGKDGYTF.

V gene TRBV27 combines with J gene TRBJ1-5, with a tentative D call TRBD1 (6 bases). Trimming stripped 4 bases from V and 0 bases from J, with 22 bases between. Germline CDR1 is MNHEY and CDR2 is SMNVEV (reference sequence). This CDR3 contains 19 residues. CDR3 residues: CASSSPLGQTAYSNQPQHF. In DNA form, the CDR3 reads TGTGCCAGCAGTTCCCCCCTAGGACAGACAGCCTATAGCAATCAGCCCCAGCATTTT.

The genes are TRBV9 and TRBJ2-7; the match to TRBD2 covers 12 bases. The CDR3 spans 16 residues. Per the germline V gene, CDR1 is SGDLS and CDR2 is YYNGEE. V was clipped by 4 bases and J by 0 bases; unmatched bases: 5. The CDR3 region has the DNA TGTGCCAGCAGCACCGGACTAGCGGGAAGCTCCTACGAGCAGTACTTC. Protein: CASSTGLAGSSYEQYF.

In DNA form, the CDR3 reads TGTGCCTGGAGTGTGGGGACAGGAGTAGCGCAGTATTTT. This codes for CAWSVGTGVAQYF. The chain employs TRBV30 and TRBJ2-3; 8 bases line up with TRBD1. Germline-derived CDR1 and CDR2 are GTSNPN and SVGIG (reference sequence). The CDR3 extends over 13 amino acids. V trimming: 0 bases; J trimming: 10 bases; junction bases outside the gene matches: 6.